The present entry profiles one TCR beta chain with its context. The study profiled TCR beta VDJ and CDR3 using genomic DNA as template. MiXCR was run by TCRdb on the reads, yielding one entry per CDR3 protein. Seen here are some 180,000 distinct CDR3 sequences, 63% observed once, and the top ten hold under 45%. Patients chosen for sequencing had CD8+CD57+ cells that had expanded, as shown by flow cytometry. There was no therapy given to any patient before the blood sampling took place. The sample is drawn from a study of CD8+CD57+ T cells in acquired aplastic anemia. Germline V CDR1 and CDR2: DFQATT, SNEGSKA (reference sequence). This CDR3 is 14 amino acids long. The V end lost 6 bases, the J end lost 4 bases, and 18 bases lay between the germline ends.

The sequenced sample was sorted CD4+, CD8+, or CD8+CD57+ T cells (not recorded which) from PBMCs. The source is a human donor with aplastic anemia. This sequence joins TRBV20-1 and TRBJ2-5, with D possibly TRBD2 on 6 matching bases. DNA of the CDR3: TGCAGTGCAGTCCGGGGAGGCGGGGCAGAGACCCAGTACTTC. Its translation: CSAVRGGGAETQYF.